Shown below are 20 T cell receptor beta chains from a single sample sequenced in a study of T cell repertoires in cytomegalovirus infection. Each CDR3 protein is one row after TCRdb ran MiXCR on the reads. The data hold about 360,000 distinct CDR3 sequences, with around 18% observed a single time. The sequencing input was PBMCs. The receptors shown here come from a human donor in good health (CMV status not recorded). Some clones in this sample may be carry-over from other donors' samples.

The CDR3 DNA is TGTGCCAGCTTACCACGTGACAGACCCAACTATGGCTACACCTTC. Translating it yields CASLPRDRPNYGYTF. The rearrangement links TRBV5-4 to TRBJ1-2; D possibly corresponds to TRBD1 (5 bases). V dropped 7 bases and J dropped 2 bases, with 18 bases sitting between them. Germline assignment: CDR1 SGHNT and CDR2 YYREEE (reference sequence). The CDR3 length is 15 residues.

This clonotype has just a few counts. The chain employs TRBV19 and TRBJ1-4; D not resolved. The CDR3 length is 14 residues. Per the germline V gene, CDR1 is LNHDA and CDR2 is SQIVND (reference sequence). Trimming stripped 7 bases from V and 8 bases from J, with 17 bases between. The CDR3 DNA sequence: TGTGCCAGTACCCCCGTGGGTCTTGGGGAAAAACTGTTTTTT. Translating it yields CASTPVGLGEKLFF.

In this sample, this clonotype turned up many times. The V gene is TRBV4-1, the J gene TRBJ1-1; the D gene is possibly TRBD1 (5 bases). Germline V gene lookup returns CDR1 MGHRA and CDR2 YSYEKL. Trimming shortened V by 0 bases and J by 3 bases, and 17 bases separated the two germline ends. The CDR3 sequence is 17 residues long. The CDR3 spells CASSQDPTAWGYTEAFF. The DNA of the CDR3 is TGCGCCAGCAGCCAAGATCCCACGGCCTGGGGGTACACTGAAGCTTTCTTT.

This clonotype was observed many times. This rearrangement joins TRBV7-2 to TRBJ2-7; 7 nucleotides align to TRBD1. The J segment lost 3 bases and the V segment lost 1 base, leaving 0 bases of the junction unmatched. CDR1 is SGHTA and CDR2 is FQGNSA in the germline V gene. This CDR3 comprises 13 residues. CDR3 protein: CASSLGTGYEQYF. In DNA form, the CDR3 reads TGTGCCAGCAGCTTAGGGACAGGCTACGAGCAGTACTTC.

In its sample, this clonotype was seen once. V usage is TRBV7-2 and J usage is TRBJ2-5, with D tentatively TRBD1 (5 bases). The CDR3 is made up of 13 amino acids. Trimming shortened V by 1 base and J by 7 bases, and 10 bases separated the two germline ends. From germline, CDR1 is SGHTA and CDR2 FQGNSA. This CDR3 is CASSLGRVGTQYF. CDR3 bases: TGTGCCAGCAGCTTAGGCAGGGTGGGGACCCAGTACTTC.

This clonotype was seen ten or more times. In DNA, the CDR3 is TGTGCCAGCTCCCCCTTCCGGGACAGCGGAAACACCATATATTTT. Translation: CASSPFRDSGNTIYF. This sequence joins TRBV7-6 and TRBJ1-3, with 7 nucleotides matching TRBD1. CDR3 length: 15 amino acids. The germline V gene has CDR1 SGHVS and CDR2 FNYEAQ. V shed 8 bases and J 4 bases; nucleotides not matched to a gene: 11.

The chain carries TRBV20-1 and TRBJ1-1; D unresolved. From germline, CDR1 is DFQATT and CDR2 SNEGSKA (reference sequence). CDR3 length: 13 residues. Trimming shortened V by 1 base and J by 0 bases, and 6 bases separated the two germline ends. The CDR3 sequence: CSARGLLNTEAFF. The CDR3 DNA is TGCAGTGCTAGAGGGCTTCTGAACACTGAAGCTTTCTTT.

This chain uses TRBV3-1 with TRBJ2-5; 9 nucleotides agree with TRBD2. Germline CDR1 and CDR2: LGHDT and YNNKEL (reference sequence). After removal of 4 bases from V and 4 bases from J, the junction contained 10 bases not matched to a gene. This CDR3 contains 16 residues. DNA of the CDR3: TGTGCCAGCAGCCCCGGGGTAGCGGGGGCTAGAGAGACCCAGTACTTC. Its protein product is CASSPGVAGARETQYF.

This rearrangement joins TRBV7-6 to TRBJ2-7; weak D call: TRBD2 (6 bases). Germline V gene sequence: CDR1 SGHVS, CDR2 FNYEAQ. Trimming stripped 4 bases from V and 7 bases from J, with 17 bases between. This CDR3 has 14 amino acids. The CDR3 region has the DNA TGTGCCAGCAGCTCCGGGACCTCTGGGGGGGAGCAGTACTTC. Protein product: CASSSGTSGGEQYF.

This clonotype was counted ten times or more. The J gene is TRBJ2-7, the V gene TRBV20-1; TRBD2 matches at 7 bases. This CDR3 comprises 13 residues. Germline V gene data show CDR1 as DFQATT and CDR2 as SNEGSKA (reference sequence). V dropped 6 bases and J dropped 4; count of bases not matched to a gene: 9. CDR3 amino acids: CSAPGRAGYEQYF. The CDR3 DNA is TGCAGTGCCCCTGGGAGAGCGGGATACGAGCAGTACTTC.

This clonotype occurred many times. The rearrangement links TRBV7-6 to TRBJ1-5; D is ambiguous. This CDR3 has 15 residues. Germline V CDR1 and CDR2: SGHVS, FNYEAQ. V lost 5 bases, J lost 0 bases, and 11 bases lay in between. CDR3 region: CASSLAGDSNQPQHF. As DNA, the CDR3 is TGTGCCAGCAGCCTCGCCGGGGATAGCAATCAGCCCCAGCATTTT.

The V gene is TRBV4-1, the J gene TRBJ1-3; weak D call: TRBD1 (5 bases). Germline loops: CDR1 MGHRA, CDR2 YSYEKL. The CDR3 covers 18 residues. Trimming removed 3 bases at V and 0 bases at J, with 18 bases between. The CDR3 reads CASSQSPGTVGSGNTIYF. Written as DNA, the CDR3 is TGCGCCAGCAGCCAGTCACCCGGGACGGTGGGCTCTGGAAACACCATATATTTT.

The sample holds many counts of this clonotype. The rearrangement joins TRBV7-8 to TRBJ1-6; D possibly corresponds to TRBD1 (5 bases). Trimming pared 0 bases from V and 7 bases from J, leaving 7 bases between. Germline CDR1 reads SGHVS; CDR2 reads FQNEAQ. The CDR3 extends over 14 amino acids. The CDR3 DNA sequence: TGTGCCAGCAGCTTAGCGTCAGGGAATTCACCCCTCCACTTT. Protein sequence: CASSLASGNSPLHF.

This clonotype was observed at least ten times. The V and J genes are TRBV7-2 and TRBJ2-5; 9 bases agree with TRBD2. The CDR3 runs 15 residues. Germline V gene sequence: CDR1 SGHTA, CDR2 FQGNSA. The V and J ends lost 2 bases and 2 bases, in that order; junction bases with no gene match: 3. The CDR3 DNA follows: TGTGCCAGCAGCTTACCTAGCGGGGTACAAGAGACCCAGTACTTC. Its protein is CASSLPSGVQETQYF.

This clonotype was detected only a few times. The V gene is TRBV7-2, the J gene TRBJ2-1; no clear D gene. The CDR3 runs to 15 residues. The germline gives CDR1 SGHTA, CDR2 FQGNSA. The V gene lost 3 bases and the J gene lost 5 bases, with 14 bases spanning the gap. CDR3 in amino acids: CASSFQPGPHNEQFF. CDR3 nucleotide sequence: TGTGCCAGCAGCTTTCAACCGGGCCCCCACAATGAGCAGTTCTTC.

This clonotype has at least ten counts. The V and J genes are TRBV4-1 and TRBJ1-1; D is perhaps TRBD1 (5 bases). The V gene lost 1 base and the J gene lost 14 bases, with 20 bases spanning the gap. The CDR3 consists of 14 residues. CDR1 is MGHRA and CDR2 is YSYEKL in the germline V gene. This chain's CDR3 is CASSQGGRRGSTFF. For the CDR3, the DNA is TGCGCCAGCAGCCAAGGAGGAAGGAGGGGATCCACCTTCTTT.

This clonotype was observed a few times. The V and J genes are TRBV3-1 and TRBJ2-5; TRBD2 agrees at 7 bases. The V gene's germline CDR1 is LGHDT and CDR2 YNNKEL (reference sequence). The CDR3 loop spans 18 amino acids. With 1 base clipped from V and 0 bases from J, the junction kept 11 bases outside the gene matches. In nucleotides, the CDR3 is TGTGCCAGCAGCCAAGCCTATCGAATCCGGGGGGACCAAGAGACCCAGTACTTC. It specifies CASSQAYRIRGDQETQYF.

The CDR3 DNA is TGCAGTGCTAGAGTAGCGGGAGTGCCTTACGAGCAGTACTTC. Translated, it gives CSARVAGVPYEQYF. This chain joins TRBV20-1 and TRBJ2-7; 9 nucleotides agree with TRBD2. The CDR3 runs 14 residues. CDR1 and CDR2 from the germline V gene are DFQATT and SNEGSKA (reference sequence). V lost 1 base to trimming and J lost 4 bases; unmatched junction nucleotides: 5.

This clonotype was observed a few times. The chain is built from TRBV19 and TRBJ1-5; D gene uncertain. Germline CDR1 reads LNHDA; CDR2 reads SQIVND (reference sequence). This CDR3 contains 14 residues. V shed 5 bases and J shed 1 base, with 9 bases lying between them. The CDR3 protein is CASSARESNQPQHF. CDR3 nucleotide sequence: TGTGCCAGTAGTGCTCGAGAGAGCAATCAGCCCCAGCATTTT.

This clonotype was detected many times. This chain uses TRBV7-2 with TRBJ1-4; TRBD1 is a possible D gene (6 bases). The ends were cut back, 11 bases at V and 7 bases at J, with 17 bases in the middle. The germline gives CDR1 SGHTA, CDR2 FQGNSA. This CDR3 is built from 13 residues. Here the CDR3 reads CACGDKAGEKLFF. CDR3 DNA: TGTGCCTGCGGGGACAAAGCAGGTGAAAAACTGTTTTTT.